This T cell receptor beta chain was found in a study of T cell responses to AZD1222 COVID-19 vaccine. Study details: Second doses were pooled across both intervals (about 4 or about 12 weeks).

Regarding the study as a whole: Clonal diversity may have been underestimated in mostly white British donors. Variant regions that are unmutated are reportedly the target of nearly half of spike-specific TCRs. No repertoire was sampled before or during the peak T cell response, only after it.

The assay was immunoSEQ multiplex PCR, and TCRdb's table has in-frame clones only and misses some. The sample carries some 160,000 clones, around 92% recorded once. The CDR3 sequence is 13 residues long. V shed 1 base and J shed 3 bases, with 7 bases lying between them. In germline, CDR1 is MGHRA, CDR2 YSYEKL. Worth noting for this clone: The antigen remains unidentified.

Sequences were derived from peripheral blood, sampled on day 0 of AZD1222 vaccination. The sequence came from an adult in good health. The rearrangement uses TRBV4-1 and TRBJ2-7, with D unclear. The CDR3 DNA is TGCGCCAGCAGCCAAGTTGGGGACTACGAGCAGTACTTC. Protein product: CASSQVGDYEQYF.